Below, 20 T cell receptor beta chains from the same sample are listed, as sequenced in a study of T cell responses to AZD1222 COVID-19 vaccine. Profiled with immunoSEQ multiplex PCR; TCRdb holds only in-frame clones, not every one. The repertoire holds approximately 150,000 clones, with approximately 90% as singletons. The source material was peripheral blood, sampled 28 days after the second AZD1222 dose. These receptors came from an adult who received the AZD1222 COVID-19 vaccine.

This rearrangement joins TRBV5-1 to TRBJ2-3; a weak D match, TRBD2 (7 bases). The CDR3 length is 14 residues. Per the germline V gene, CDR1 is SGHRS and CDR2 is YFSETQ. The V end was cut by 7 bases, the J end by 0 bases, with 12 bases between. CDR3 loop: CASYGGRSTDTQYF. The DNA of the CDR3 is TGCGCCAGCTACGGGGGGCGTAGCACAGATACGCAGTATTTT.

The chain employs TRBV5-1 and TRBJ1-1; 7 bases map to TRBD1. CDR1 and CDR2 from the germline V gene are SGHRS and YFSETQ. After removal of 1 base from V and 0 bases from J, the junction contained 6 bases not matched to a gene. This CDR3 comprises 16 residues. CDR3 sequence: CASSLYTGVMNTEAFF. In DNA form, the CDR3 reads TGCGCCAGCAGCTTGTACACAGGGGTTATGAACACTGAAGCTTTCTTT.

This chain joins TRBV18 and TRBJ1-2, with D possibly TRBD1 on 5 matching bases. V was shortened by 2 bases and J by 8 bases, with 21 bases between the two germline ends. The CDR3 is 16 residues long. Per the germline V gene, CDR1 is KGHSH and CDR2 is LQKENI. The CDR3 is CASSPGSGWGVGGYTF. DNA for the CDR3: TGTGCCAGCTCACCAGGTTCCGGATGGGGGGTCGGAGGCTACACCTTC.

This clone was seen a few times. The chain couples TRBV7-9 to TRBJ1-3; D call uncertain. The CDR3 is 16 amino acids. Trimming took 3 bases from V and 4 from J, leaving 16 bases between them. Per germline, CDR1 SEHNR and CDR2 FQNEAQ (reference sequence). CDR3 residues: CASSFGQWARGNTIYF. The CDR3 DNA reads TGTGCCAGCAGCTTTGGCCAGTGGGCCAGAGGAAACACCATATATTTT.

This rearrangement joins TRBV18 to TRBJ1-1; the D is unclear. From germline, CDR1 is KGHSH and CDR2 LQKENI. Trimming took 3 bases from V and 1 from J, leaving 6 bases between them. The CDR3 consists of 13 residues. CDR3 sequence (DNA): TGTGCCAGCTCACCGGACGGGAACACTGAAGCTTTCTTT. Translating it yields CASSPDGNTEAFF.

The chain combines TRBV4-1 with TRBJ2-7; D gene ambiguous. Germline CDR1 reads MGHRA; CDR2 reads YSYEKL. The CDR3 is 14 residues long. Trimming shortened V by 1 base and J by 0 bases, and 7 bases separated the two germline ends. The CDR3 here is CASSQGWSSYEQYF. CDR3 in DNA: TGCGCCAGCAGCCAAGGGTGGTCCTCCTACGAGCAGTACTTC.

The chain carries TRBV7-8 and TRBJ2-5, with 14 nucleotides matching TRBD2. Germline lookup yields CDR1 SGHVS and CDR2 FQNEAQ. The V gene end was trimmed by 4 bases and the J gene end by 5 bases; junction bases not matched to a gene: 6. CDR3 length: 16 residues. CDR3 DNA sequence: TGTGCCAGCAGCTCAGGACTAGCGGGGGGTTCTGAGACCCAGTACTTC. Translation gives CASSSGLAGGSETQYF.

V and J are TRBV4-2 and TRBJ1-6; possibly TRBD1 for D (5 bases). Germline CDR1 and CDR2: LGHNA and YNFKEQ. The CDR3 has 14 residues. The ends were cut back, 4 bases at V and 7 bases at J, with 11 bases in the middle. In nucleotides, the CDR3 is TGTGCCAGCAGCCGCGGGGGAGGCAATTCACCCCTCCACTTT. Translating gives CASSRGGGNSPLHF.

The genes are TRBV27 and TRBJ2-2; weak D call: TRBD2 (6 bases). The CDR3 is 17 residues long. Germline V gene data show CDR1 as MNHEY and CDR2 as SMNVEV (reference sequence). V was pared by 2 bases and J by 1 base, with 14 bases between. DNA for the CDR3: TGTGCCAGCAGTTTAGGGCCTAGAGCGGGGAACACCGGGGAGCTGTTTTTT. It codes for CASSLGPRAGNTGELFF.

This clone appeared once. V and J are TRBV9 and TRBJ2-7; D is unresolved. The CDR3 loop spans 14 amino acids. Germline loops: CDR1 SGDLS, CDR2 YYNGEE. The V end lost 4 bases, the J end lost 5 bases, and 16 bases lay between the germline ends. For the CDR3, the DNA is TGTGCCAGCAGCACCAGTCCCGATTCGGACGAGCAGTACTTC. Protein: CASSTSPDSDEQYF.

The chain recombines TRBV4-3 with TRBJ2-1; 13 bases align to TRBD2. Per germline, CDR1 LGHNA and CDR2 YSLEER. V shed 2 bases and J 6 bases; nucleotides not matched to a gene: 4. The CDR3 has 16 residues. CDR3: CASSQRLAGGGNEQFF. The DNA of the CDR3 is TGCGCCAGCAGCCAACGACTAGCGGGGGGAGGCAATGAGCAGTTCTTC.

The genes are TRBV14 and TRBJ1-1, with 7 bases aligning to TRBD1. The CDR3 has 17 residues. V trimming: 0 bases; J trimming: 2 bases; junction bases outside the gene matches: 9. The germline gives CDR1 SGHDN, CDR2 FVKESK. This CDR3 is CASSQEGRQGANTEAFF. DNA of the CDR3: TGTGCCAGCAGCCAAGAAGGCCGACAGGGCGCTAACACTGAAGCTTTCTTT.

The V gene is TRBV5-6, the J gene TRBJ2-7, with 14 bases lining up with TRBD2. Germline V gene data show CDR1 as SGHDT and CDR2 as YYEEEE. The V and J ends lost 4 bases and 0 bases, in that order; junction bases with no gene match: 6. CDR3 length equals 17 residues. The CDR3: CASSPGTSGGSSYEQYF. The CDR3 DNA is TGTGCCAGCAGCCCCGGGACTAGCGGGGGCTCCTCCTACGAGCAGTACTTC.

This sequence joins TRBV30 and TRBJ1-6, with 11 bases aligning to TRBD1. Germline CDR1 and CDR2: GTSNPN and SVGIG (reference sequence). V lost 1 base, J lost 6 bases, and 2 bases stayed unmatched. CDR3 size: 15 residues. As DNA, the CDR3 is TGTGCCTGGAGTGCCGGGACAGGGGGTAATTCACCCCTCCACTTT. This translates into CAWSAGTGGNSPLHF.

The genes are TRBV7-8 and TRBJ2-7; no reliable D call. V was cut by 2 bases and J by 5 bases, with 7 bases left in between. Germline CDR1 and CDR2: SGHVS and FQNEAQ. The CDR3 totals 12 residues. CDR3 protein: CASSLIRDEQYF. The CDR3 DNA sequence: TGTGCCAGCAGCTTAATTCGTGACGAGCAGTACTTC. The whole variable domain, remainder taken from reference TRBV7-8 and TRBJ2-7, is GAGVSQSPRYKVAKRGQDVALRCDPISGHVSLFWYQQALGQGPEFLTYFQNEAQLDKSGLPSDRFFAERPEGSVSTLKIQRTQQEDSAVYLCASSLIRDEQYFGPGTRLTVT.

This chain uses TRBV7-6 with TRBJ2-1, with 7 bases fitting TRBD2. The CDR3 runs to 17 residues. V was pared by 1 base and J by 0 bases, with 6 bases of the junction left unmatched. Germline V CDR1 and CDR2: SGHVS, FNYEAQ. The chain's CDR3 is CASSLVGGGSSYNEQFF. The CDR3 DNA reads as TGTGCCAGCAGCTTAGTCGGCGGGGGAAGCTCCTACAATGAGCAGTTCTTC.

The J gene is TRBJ1-2, the V gene TRBV14, with D hard to call. The V gene's germline CDR1 is SGHDN and CDR2 FVKESK. CDR3 length: 16 amino acids. V was trimmed by 0 bases and J by 6 bases, leaving 17 bases between them. The CDR3 region is CASSQDILTVGHGYTF. For the CDR3, the DNA is TGTGCCAGCAGCCAAGACATCCTGACCGTTGGACATGGCTACACCTTC.

The rearrangement links TRBV7-2 to TRBJ2-7; 9 bases are a match to TRBD1. This CDR3 is 14 amino acids long. V dropped 9 bases and J dropped 6; count of bases not matched to a gene: 12. The V gene's germline CDR1 is SGHTA and CDR2 FQGNSA. The CDR3: CASGVVTGGTEQYF. The DNA for the CDR3 is TGTGCCAGTGGGGTTGTCACAGGGGGCACCGAGCAGTACTTC.

The V gene is TRBV6-5, the J gene TRBJ1-2; D call uncertain. CDR1 and CDR2 (germline): MNHEY, SVGAGI. Trimming shortened V by 2 bases and J by 8 bases, and 18 bases separated the two germline ends. There are 15 residues in the CDR3. The CDR3 sequence: CASSYAGEGWRGYTF. CDR3 nucleotides: TGTGCCAGCAGTTACGCCGGGGAAGGCTGGCGGGGCTACACCTTC.

The chain is built from TRBV19 and TRBJ1-2, with TRBD1 matching 7 bases. The CDR3 runs 15 residues. V was pared by 6 bases and J by 3 bases, with 10 bases of the junction left unmatched. The germline gives CDR1 LNHDA, CDR2 SQIVND (reference sequence). The DNA of the CDR3 is TGTGCCAGTAGACTTGGGGAGGGGGCTGACTATGGCTACACCTTC. Protein product: CASRLGEGADYGYTF. Together with reference TRBV19 and TRBJ1-2, the CDR3 gives the full variable domain: DGGITQSPKYLFRKEGQNVTLSCEQNLNHDAMYWYRQDPGQGLRLIYYSQIVNDFQKGDIAEGYSVSREKKESFPLTVTSAQKNPTAFYLCASRLGEGADYGYTFGSGTRLTVV.